This is a list of T cell receptor beta chains from one sample in a study of blood T cell repertoires in COVID-19. Clones were sequenced by immunoSEQ multiplex PCR, and TCRdb holds only the in-frame ones, with some missing. The table has 200,000 to 300,000 clones, around 87% seen once. Sequencing was done on a sample of peripheral blood. Receptor source: a woman aged 60 to 75 with COVID-19, enrolled during active disease. Each CDR3 is given without its conserved first and last residue. Each record gives: V gene, J gene, CDR3 protein.

V: TRBV7-2; J: TRBJ1-2; CDR3: ASSLALADYGYT
V: TRBV19; J: TRBJ1-5; CDR3: ASNRDFQPQH
V: TRBV30; J: TRBJ2-3; CDR3: AWSFPSGRTDTQY
V: TRBV19; J: TRBJ1-5; CDR3: ASSLTGQGVSNQPQH
V: TRBV7-9; J: TRBJ1-1; CDR3: ASSPGGTGRNTEAF
V: TRBV19; J: TRBJ1-2; CDR3: ASSIWAGDVGYT
V: TRBV19; J: TRBJ2-1; CDR3: ATRGNEQF
V: TRBV28; J: TRBJ1-6; CDR3: ASSRGGYNSPLH
V: TRBV6-4; J: TRBJ2-1; CDR3: ASSIEGDLGEQF
V: TRBV5-1; J: TRBJ2-7; CDR3: ASSLVSGVSYEQY
V: TRBV19; J: TRBJ1-3; CDR3: ASRTDRTIY
V: TRBV27; J: TRBJ2-1; CDR3: ASRGTSTPNEQF
V: TRBV11-2; J: TRBJ1-1; CDR3: ASSLVSPRSTEAF
V: TRBV19; J: TRBJ1-1; CDR3: ASSKVLADSEAF
V: TRBV5-1; J: TRBJ2-3; CDR3: ASSLGGGGTDTQY
V: TRBV3-1/TRBV3-2; J: TRBJ2-7; CDR3: ASSQTTFGTEPREQY
V: TRBV4-2; J: TRBJ2-1; CDR3: ASSQESGGSYNEQF
V: TRBV27; J: TRBJ1-2; CDR3: ASRSAGVGYT
V: TRBV18; J: TRBJ1-2; CDR3: ASSPREWTSSNGYT
V: TRBV28; J: TRBJ1-2; CDR3: ASSLAAAGDYGYT
V: TRBV5-1; J: TRBJ2-3; CDR3: ASSPGLAGAPRPTQY
V: TRBV5-1; J: TRBJ2-2; CDR3: ASSFLGQETGELF
V: TRBV7-6; J: TRBJ2-7; CDR3: ASSLDRSSYEQY
V: TRBV5-1; J: TRBJ1-6; CDR3: ASSLGSLGQEYNSPLH
V: TRBV18; J: TRBJ2-7; CDR3: ASSPWSVGGDLYEQY
V: TRBV28; J: TRBJ1-5; CDR3: ASSAGAVNQPQH
V: TRBV6-2/TRBV6-3; J: TRBJ1-4; CDR3: ASSYMGRPNEKLF
V: TRBV2; J: TRBJ1-5; CDR3: ASSERQPGGNQPQH
V: TRBV24-1; J: TRBJ2-1; CDR3: ATSDLLGEDNEQF
V: TRBV29-1; J: TRBJ2-5; CDR3: SVEGQGGETQY
V: TRBV29-1; J: TRBJ1-5; CDR3: SVDQGPNQPQH
V: TRBV2; J: TRBJ1-3; CDR3: ASSSPGTRSGNTIY
V: TRBV25-1; J: TRBJ2-1; CDR3: ASSLYQEQF
V: TRBV13; J: TRBJ2-1; CDR3: ASSHWTSGPSYNEQF
V: TRBV18; J: TRBJ1-1; CDR3: ASSHREADTEAF
V: TRBV27; J: TRBJ2-1; CDR3: ASSLSRTNEQF
V: TRBV27; J: TRBJ1-1; CDR3: ASSSFRQGSTEAF
V: TRBV28; J: TRBJ2-2; CDR3: ASSLYGRGYTGELF
V: TRBV18; J: TRBJ1-1; CDR3: ASSAGTGASSEAF
V: TRBV11-3; J: TRBJ2-1; CDR3: ASAAGGHEQF
V: TRBV5-1; J: TRBJ1-2; CDR3: ASSLGGQNYGYT
V: TRBV5-4; J: TRBJ2-1; CDR3: ASSLQGPSYNEQF
V: TRBV7-7; J: TRBJ2-1; CDR3: ASSPNPQGSGNEQF
V: TRBV9; J: TRBJ2-3; CDR3: ASSMAGKADTQY
V: TRBV6-5; J: TRBJ1-6; CDR3: ASVLTSPYNSPLH
V: TRBV5-1; J: TRBJ1-2; CDR3: ASSYNQGARGGYT
V: TRBV28; J: TRBJ2-5; CDR3: ASRPVTGLQGTQY
V: TRBV7-2; J: TRBJ1-5; CDR3: ASSPATGTQPQH
V: TRBV4-3; J: TRBJ1-5; CDR3: ASSQQDDGNQPQH
V: TRBV4-2; J: TRBJ2-7; CDR3: ASSQETSGRDENSYEQY
V: TRBV6-5; J: TRBJ1-1; CDR3: ASSNQREEAF
V: TRBV24-1; J: TRBJ2-7; CDR3: ATSDRGTGTYEQY
V: TRBV28; J: TRBJ2-7; CDR3: ASSLRGPTYEQY
V: TRBV5-4; J: TRBJ1-2; CDR3: ASSPGTDLYGYT
V: TRBV30; J: TRBJ1-3; CDR3: AWSVQGRQGGVYRNTIY